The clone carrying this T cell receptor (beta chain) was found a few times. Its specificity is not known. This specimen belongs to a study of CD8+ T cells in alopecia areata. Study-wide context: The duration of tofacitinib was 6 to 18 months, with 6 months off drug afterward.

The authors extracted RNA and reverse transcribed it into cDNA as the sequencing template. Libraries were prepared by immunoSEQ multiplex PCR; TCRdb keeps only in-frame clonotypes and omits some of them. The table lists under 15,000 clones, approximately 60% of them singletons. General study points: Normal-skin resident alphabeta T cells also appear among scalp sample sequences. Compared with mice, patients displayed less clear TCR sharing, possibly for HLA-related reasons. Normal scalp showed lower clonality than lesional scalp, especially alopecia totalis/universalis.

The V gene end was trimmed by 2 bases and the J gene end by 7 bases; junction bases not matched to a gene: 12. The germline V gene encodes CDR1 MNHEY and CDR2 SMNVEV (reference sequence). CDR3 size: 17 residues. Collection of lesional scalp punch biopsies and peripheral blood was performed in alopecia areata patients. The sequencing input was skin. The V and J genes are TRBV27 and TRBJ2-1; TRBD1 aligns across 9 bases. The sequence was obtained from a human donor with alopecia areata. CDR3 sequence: CASSLRSQGAVRNEQFF. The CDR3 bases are TGTGCCAGCAGTTTAAGGTCACAGGGGGCGGTCAGGAATGAGCAGTTCTTC.